Below, one TCR beta chain is given with its context. No antigen is known for it. The CDR3 is 15 residues long. Per the germline V gene, CDR1 is SGHAT and CDR2 is FQNNGV. The V and J ends lost 3 bases and 6 bases, in that order; junction bases with no gene match: 7. Stated time point: cycle 4 day 1 (C4D1), after more than 5 weeks of nivolumab. Relapse after autologous stem cell transplantation occurred in every patient, and brentuximab vedotin exposure varied. The entry originates in a study of PD-1 blockade in classical Hodgkin lymphoma. As for the study in general: Treatment was intravenous nivolumab, 3 mg/kg every 2 weeks, until progression. The study, taken as a whole, reports: Lower baseline TCR diversity was reported for newly diagnosed patients than for healthy donors. Newly diagnosed patients and complete responders had comparable diversity at baseline. A significant rise in TCR diversity was seen by C4D1 for CD4+ cells but not for CD8+ cells.

Assay: immunoSEQ multiplex PCR; the TCRdb copy retains only in-frame clones and omits some. Found here are roughly 21,000 clones, approximately 85% of them singletons; the top ten hold roughly 14%. This material consisted of peripheral blood mononuclear cells (PBMCs), taken before the fourth cycle of nivolumab. The TCR sequence derives from a human donor with classical Hodgkin lymphoma. The chain couples TRBV11-2 to TRBJ2-3; 9 bases are shared with TRBD2. CDR3 bases: TGTGCCAGCAGCTTCCTTAGCGGGGGTCAGGATACGCAGTATTTT. Translating gives CASSFLSGGQDTQYF.